The following is a T cell receptor beta chain sequence with its context. The sample originates from a study of blood T cell repertoires in COVID-19. For the study at large: COVID-19 samples, acute and convalescent, were from the United States, Italy and Spain.

In the authors' workflow: Amplifying reference gene primers gave estimates of nucleated cell counts. TCRdb's copy holds only in-frame clones and misses some; the assay was immunoSEQ multiplex PCR. V, J and clone size were drawn from that table, and D and trimming were deduced from the DNA. This sample has around 97,000 clones; around 87% occur once, and the top ten carry 20%. CDR1 and CDR2 from the germline V gene are SQVTM and ANQGSEA. V shed 6 bases and J 3 bases; nucleotides not matched to a gene: 4. The CDR3 runs to 12 residues. The rearrangement joins TRBV29-1 to TRBJ2-7; 8 nucleotides align to TRBD1. This clonotype was obtained from a human donor in a cohort sampled during active COVID-19. The sample consisted of peripheral blood. The chain's CDR3 is CSVQQGVYEQYF. The DNA of the CDR3 is TGCAGCGTCCAACAGGGGGTCTACGAGCAGTACTTC.